The 12 T cell receptor beta chains presented below share a single source sample, sequenced in a study of T cells in Graves' hyperthyroidism and ophthalmopathy. Regions amplified from RNA transcripts were the TCR beta CDR3 regions. First-round RT-PCR with HTBI primers amplified the TCR CDR3 region. TCRdb processed the multiplex PCR reads anew with MiXCR; each CDR3 protein has one entry. The sample consists of some 600,000 distinct CDR3 sequences, around 45% of them appearing once. Sample: peripheral blood or thyroid tissue (not recorded which). All receptors come from a young woman with Graves' hyperthyroidism.

V and J are TRBV7-2 and TRBJ2-5, with D possibly being TRBD1 (6 bases). V was cut by 6 bases and J by 9 bases, with 17 bases left in between. The CDR3 sequence is 13 residues long. Germline V gene lookup returns CDR1 SGHTA and CDR2 FQGNSA. The CDR3, as DNA: TGTGCCAGCAGAGGGACATCCGAGGCCCCCCAGTACTTC. It specifies CASRGTSEAPQYF.

This chain joins TRBV7-9 and TRBJ1-5, with 7 bases identical to TRBD1. J gave up 0 bases and V 5 bases, and 10 bases lay outside the gene matches. Per germline, CDR1 SEHNR and CDR2 FQNEAQ (reference sequence). The CDR3 is 17 amino acids. CDR3 coding DNA: TGTGCCAGCAGCCTTACAGGGGCCCGTTATAGCAATCAGCCCCAGCATTTT. Amino acid sequence: CASSLTGARYSNQPQHF.

There are many counts of this clonotype. V gene TRBV10-2 combines with J gene TRBJ1-4; D is possibly TRBD1 (5 bases). The CDR3 has 11 amino acids. From germline, CDR1 is WSHSY and CDR2 SAAADI. With 7 bases removed from V and 8 bases from J, the gap between germline ends came to 8 bases. The CDR3 nucleotides are TGCGCCAGCACTACAGGAGAAAAACTGTTTTTT. Its protein is CASTTGEKLFF.

V usage is TRBV10-3 and J usage is TRBJ2-3, with TRBD2 matching 10 bases. The CDR3 loop spans 17 amino acids. Per germline, CDR1 ENHRY and CDR2 SYGVKD. V gave up 0 bases and J gave up 2 bases; unmatched junction bases: 5. The CDR3 is CAISESKTSGSTDTQYF. The DNA for the CDR3 is TGTGCCATCAGTGAGTCGAAGACTAGCGGGTCCACAGATACGCAGTATTTT.

This chain connects TRBV20-1 to TRBJ2-7, with D possibly TRBD2 on 6 matching bases. This CDR3 comprises 14 residues. Germline-derived CDR1 and CDR2 are DFQATT and SNEGSKA (reference sequence). The ends were cut back, 5 bases at V and 0 bases at J, with 14 bases in the middle. CDR3 in amino acids: CSAYSGGASYEQYF. The CDR3 DNA sequence: TGCAGTGCTTACTCCGGAGGGGCCTCCTACGAGCAGTACTTC.

This chain connects TRBV15 to TRBJ2-2; 11 bases match TRBD2. The CDR3 runs 21 residues. In germline, CDR1 is LNHNV, CDR2 YYDKDF (reference sequence). V was pared by 4 bases and J by 7 bases, with 23 bases of the junction left unmatched. The CDR3 DNA sequence: TGTGCCACCAGCATAGGAAACCGGGACGGTACTAGCGGGAGTAACGTCGGGGAGCTGTTTTTT. This gives the protein CATSIGNRDGTSGSNVGELFF.

This sequence joins TRBV12-3 or TRBV12-4 and TRBJ1-1, with D tentatively TRBD1 (5 bases). V was cut by 8 bases and J by 1 base, with 8 bases left in between. The CDR3 is 12 amino acids. CDR3 in amino acids: CASGQGNTEAFF. DNA for the CDR3: TGTGCCAGCGGCCAGGGGAACACTGAAGCTTTCTTT.

The J gene is TRBJ1-1, the V gene TRBV11-1; D is possibly TRBD1 (5 bases). The V end was cut by 1 base, the J end by 1 base, with 13 bases between. The CDR3 contains 16 residues. CDR1 and CDR2 from the germline V gene are SGHAT and FQDESV (reference sequence). The CDR3 sequence: CASSLELGLTNTEAFF. The CDR3, as DNA: TGTGCCAGCAGCTTAGAGCTGGGACTTACGAACACTGAAGCTTTCTTT.

The V call is TRBV24-1, the J call TRBJ2-7; 7 nucleotides match TRBD1. This CDR3 spans 14 amino acids. Trimming cost V 4 bases and J 6 bases; bases outside gene matches: 8. Germline CDR1 KGHDR, CDR2 SFDVKD. The CDR3 region is CATSDFDRAREQYF. In nucleotides, the CDR3 is TGTGCCACCAGTGACTTCGACAGGGCGCGCGAGCAGTACTTC.

This clonotype has more than one count but fewer than ten. This chain connects TRBV20-1 to TRBJ2-5; TRBD1 is a possible D gene (5 bases). Trimming stripped 5 bases from V and 7 bases from J, with 20 bases between. The CDR3 runs 14 residues. Germline V gene lookup returns CDR1 DFQATT and CDR2 SNEGSKA (reference sequence). In DNA, the CDR3 is TGCAGTGCTCCCCGGTTAGCAGGGTCTGGGACCCAGTACTTC. It translates to CSAPRLAGSGTQYF.

This clonotype was counted many times. The chain uses TRBV15 and TRBJ1-1; no clear D gene. Between the trimmed V and J ends, which lost 2 bases and 4 bases, there was a span of 26 bases. Germline V CDR1 and CDR2: LNHNV, YYDKDF (reference sequence). This CDR3 spans 19 amino acids. This CDR3 reads CATSRLRGRHQPPSTEAFF. The CDR3 coding sequence is TGTGCCACCAGCAGACTTCGAGGGCGTCACCAACCCCCAAGCACTGAAGCTTTCTTT.

The chain employs TRBV11-2 and TRBJ2-7; unclear D gene. The CDR3 runs to 10 residues. Germline V gene data show CDR1 as SGHAT and CDR2 as FQNNGV. The V end was cut by 11 bases, the J end by 3 bases, with 8 bases between. Here the CDR3 DNA reads TGTGCCTGCGAGAGCTACGAGCAGTACTTC. It translates to CACESYEQYF.